Following are 17 T cell receptor beta chains from one sample sequenced in a study of cytomegalovirus exposure and HLA in healthy donors. In the PCR, 60 Vbeta and 13 Jbeta primers were used. The assay was immunoSEQ multiplex PCR, and TCRdb's table has in-frame clones only and misses some. The profile shows roughly 150,000 clones, 75% to 90% of them singletons. Sequencing was carried out using PBMCs. Source of these receptors: a boy aged 2 to 10 in good health and CMV-seronegative.

V is TRBV27 and J is TRBJ2-4, with D hard to call. The CDR3 covers 18 residues. V was cut by 0 bases and J by 2 bases, with 17 bases left in between. Germline CDR1 reads MNHEY; CDR2 reads SMNVEV (reference sequence). The CDR3 region has the DNA TGTGCCAGCAGTTTATCGTCCCTACTACACGGGTCCAAAAACATTCAGTACTTC. Translating gives CASSLSSLLHGSKNIQYF.

The chain recombines TRBV6-1 with TRBJ2-7; D is undetermined. Trimming cost V 4 bases and J 5 bases, with 9 bases left between them. This CDR3 has 12 residues. CDR1 is MNHNS, CDR2 SASEGT, per germline. The CDR3 loop is CASSVRGHEQYF. DNA for the CDR3: TGTGCCAGCAGTGTTCGAGGCCACGAGCAGTACTTC.

V and J are TRBV27 and TRBJ2-3; possibly TRBD1 for D (6 bases). The CDR3 sequence is 15 residues long. Germline V gene data show CDR1 as MNHEY and CDR2 as SMNVEV (reference sequence). V was cut by 2 bases and J by 2 bases, with 11 bases left in between. The CDR3 is CASSLGQGTTDTQYF. The CDR3 nucleotides read TGTGCCAGCAGTTTAGGTCAGGGGACCACAGATACGCAGTATTTT.

The chain uses TRBV10-3 and TRBJ1-4; D may be TRBD1 (6 bases). The germline V gene encodes CDR1 ENHRY and CDR2 SYGVKD. The CDR3 sequence is 18 residues long. Trimming stripped 2 bases from V and 7 bases from J, with 23 bases between. The CDR3 loop is CAISEGGRGGIRGEKLFF. CDR3 bases: TGTGCCATCAGTGAGGGCGGCAGGGGTGGGATCCGCGGTGAAAAACTGTTTTTT.

V and J are TRBV29-1 and TRBJ2-5; D is perhaps TRBD1 (6 bases). Germline V gives CDR1 SQVTM, CDR2 ANQGSEA. The CDR3 sequence is 13 residues long. V dropped 8 bases and J dropped 2 bases, with 15 bases sitting between them. The CDR3 reads CSKGSGTQETQYF. CDR3 coding DNA: TGCAGCAAAGGGTCTGGGACACAAGAGACCCAGTACTTC.

CDR3 sequence: CASSSGTGGEPLHF. The CDR3 nucleotides are TGTGCCAGTTCTTCCGGGACAGGGGGTGAACCCCTCCACTTT. The chain is built from TRBV7-2 and TRBJ1-6; 11 bases fit TRBD1. CDR1 and CDR2 (germline): SGHTA, FQGNSA. J gave up 12 bases and V 9 bases, and 10 bases lay outside the gene matches. The CDR3 runs 14 residues.

The gene calls are TRBV7-3 and TRBJ2-7; 7 nucleotides match TRBD1. CDR3 length: 15 residues. V lost 2 bases and J lost 3; bases outside the gene matches: 7. CDR1 is SGHTA and CDR2 is FQGTGA in the germline V gene. The CDR3 loop is CASSLEGGADYEQYF. The CDR3 region has the DNA TGTGCCAGCAGCTTAGAAGGGGGCGCCGACTACGAGCAGTACTTC.

This clone was found a few times. The J gene is TRBJ2-1, the V gene TRBV27; TRBD1 matches at 7 bases. This CDR3 region has 17 residues. Germline V gene data show CDR1 as MNHEY and CDR2 as SMNVEV (reference sequence). V lost 3 bases and J lost 3; bases outside the gene matches: 11. The CDR3 DNA reads as TGTGCCAGCAGTTTCCCCGACAGGGCCGGCTACTACAATGAGCAGTTCTTC. It yields the protein CASSFPDRAGYYNEQFF.

V is TRBV6-1 and J is TRBJ2-1; perhaps TRBD1 as D (6 bases). V shed 5 bases and J shed 8 bases, with 16 bases lying between them. The length of the CDR3 is 14 residues. The germline V gene encodes CDR1 MNHNS and CDR2 SASEGT. The CDR3 DNA reads TGTGCCAGCAGTTCTACAGGGATTCCCGATGAGCAGTTCTTC. Amino acid sequence: CASSSTGIPDEQFF.

The chain couples TRBV10-1 to TRBJ1-6; D unresolved. The CDR3 extends over 13 amino acids. V gave up 0 bases and J gave up 10 bases, with 7 bases separating them. From germline, CDR1 is WNHNN and CDR2 SYGVQD (reference sequence). CDR3 region: CASSESNGSPLHF. CDR3 in DNA: TGCGCCAGCAGTGAGTCAAATGGCTCACCCCTCCACTTT.

The chain carries TRBV5-1 and TRBJ2-1; 7 nucleotides agree with TRBD2. The CDR3 spans 16 residues. Germline V gene data show CDR1 as SGHRS and CDR2 as YFSETQ. V shed 2 bases, J shed 5 bases, and the junction held 10 bases outside the gene matches. This CDR3 is CASSLITPSGNNEQFF. Written as DNA, the CDR3 is TGCGCCAGCAGCTTAATTACGCCTAGCGGTAACAATGAGCAGTTCTTC.

This clone was observed a few times. The genes are TRBV28 and TRBJ2-5, with D possibly TRBD1 on 6 matching bases. Germline lookup yields CDR1 MDHEN and CDR2 SYDVKM. Trimming cost V 7 bases and J 4 bases, with 13 bases left between them. The length of the CDR3 is 13 residues. CDR3 in DNA: TGTGCCAGCACTCAGGGGCCAGTAGAGACCCAGTACTTC. It yields the protein CASTQGPVETQYF. Full variable domain (remainder filled in from reference TRBV28 and TRBJ2-5): DVKVTQSSRYLVKRTGEKVFLECVQDMDHENMFWYRQDPGLGLRLIYFSYDVKMKEKGDIPEGYSVSREKKERFSLILESASTNQTSMYLCASTQGPVETQYFGPGTRLLVL.

The chain recombines TRBV2 with TRBJ2-7, with 7 bases fitting TRBD1. The CDR3 covers 12 residues. The V gene end was trimmed by 6 bases and the J gene end by 3 bases; junction bases not matched to a gene: 2. From germline, CDR1 is SNHLY and CDR2 FYNNEI. The DNA for the CDR3 is TGTGCCAGCAGAGACAGGGTCTACGAGCAGTACGTC. Its protein product is CASRDRVYEQYV.

J is TRBJ2-5 and V is TRBV7-2; D remains ambiguous. The CDR3 has 12 residues. Germline V gene lookup returns CDR1 SGHTA and CDR2 FQGNSA. Trimming took 1 base from V and 5 from J, leaving 5 bases between them. The CDR3 DNA reads as TGTGCCAGCAGCTTAGAATATGAGACCCAGTACTTC. It codes for CASSLEYETQYF.

Here the CDR3 DNA reads TGTGCCAGTAGTCCAGACATCTCTGGAAACACCATATATTTT. It yields the protein CASSPDISGNTIYF. The chain couples TRBV19 to TRBJ1-3; D uncertain. With 5 bases removed from V and 0 bases from J, the gap between germline ends came to 8 bases. The CDR3 is 14 residues long. CDR1 LNHDA and CDR2 SQIVND come from the germline V gene (reference sequence).

The V and J genes are TRBV6-4 and TRBJ2-1; TRBD2 agrees at 10 bases. Germline values: CDR1 MRHNA, CDR2 SNTAGT. The CDR3 totals 15 residues. The V and J ends lost 3 bases and 8 bases, in that order; junction bases with no gene match: 7. In nucleotides, the CDR3 is TGTGCCAGCAGTGAGGGGTTAGCGGGAGGCCATGAGCAGTTCTTC. It codes for CASSEGLAGGHEQFF.

This clone was counted a few times. The chain recombines TRBV11-2 with TRBJ1-4; 8 nucleotides match TRBD1. CDR1 SGHAT and CDR2 FQNNGV come from the germline V gene. V dropped 5 bases and J dropped 3; count of bases not matched to a gene: 11. The CDR3 extends over 17 amino acids. The CDR3 coding sequence is TGTGCCAGCAGCGGGATTGGACAGGGATGGGCTAATGAAAAACTGTTTTTT. Protein product: CASSGIGQGWANEKLFF.